Presented here are 21 T cell receptor beta chains from one specimen sequenced in a study of neoadjuvant anti-PD-1 for oral cavity cancer. Clones were read by immunoSEQ multiplex PCR, and TCRdb kept only the in-frame ones, dropping some. The sample gives 5,000 or so clones, 55% to 70% of which show up once; around 7.2% is in the top ten. The source was tumor tissue, collected before nivolumab (anti-PD-1) treatment. Source of these receptors: a person aged 35 to 85 with oral cavity squamous cell carcinoma.

The genes are TRBV28 and TRBJ2-6; D is undetermined. Germline lookup yields CDR1 MDHEN and CDR2 SYDVKM. The CDR3 runs 14 residues. V lost 7 bases and J lost 5, with 12 bases in between. The CDR3 DNA reads as TGTGCCAGCACTCCTGAGGCGAGGGCCAACGTCCTGACTTTC. As protein: CASTPEARANVLTF.

The chain has TRBV7-9 and TRBJ1-1; 9 positions match TRBD1. The V segment lost 5 bases and the J segment 1 base; nucleotides outside the gene matches: 8. This CDR3 comprises 16 residues. Germline V gives CDR1 SEHNR, CDR2 FQNEAQ (reference sequence). CDR3 protein: CASSDRTGAQNTEAFF. The CDR3 region has the DNA TGTGCCAGCAGCGATCGGACAGGGGCGCAGAACACTGAAGCTTTCTTT.

The rearrangement joins TRBV27 to TRBJ2-1; TRBD2 matches 9 bases. Germline lookup yields CDR1 MNHEY and CDR2 SMNVEV (reference sequence). There are 17 residues in the CDR3. Trimming cost V 3 bases and J 7 bases; bases outside gene matches: 13. CDR3 sequence reads: CASSFPPYSGRINEQFF. The CDR3 DNA reads as TGTGCCAGCAGTTTTCCGCCGTACAGCGGGAGGATTAATGAGCAGTTCTTC.

This clone was counted only a few times. The chain recombines TRBV28 with TRBJ2-7; 11 bases agree with TRBD2. The CDR3 contains 15 residues. Trimming cost V 8 bases and J 5 bases; bases outside gene matches: 11. Germline assignment: CDR1 MDHEN and CDR2 SYDVKM. The CDR3: CASSDPTSGSNEQYF. DNA of the CDR3: TGTGCCAGCTCAGACCCCACTAGCGGGAGTAACGAGCAGTACTTC.

The rearrangement uses TRBV27 and TRBJ1-1, with 7 bases aligning to TRBD1. Germline V CDR1 and CDR2: MNHEY, SMNVEV (reference sequence). The CDR3 sequence is 14 residues long. J lost 11 bases, V lost 6 bases, and 15 bases had no gene match. The CDR3 reads CASRSTLGGAVAFF. The CDR3 nucleotides read TGTGCCAGCAGGAGTACATTAGGGGGCGCGGTCGCTTTCTTT.

The chain joins TRBV7-8 to TRBJ1-4, with D hard to call. From germline, CDR1 is SGHVS and CDR2 FQNEAQ. CDR3 length: 16 residues. V was trimmed by 0 bases and J by 5 bases, leaving 13 bases between them. The CDR3 coding sequence is TGTGCCAGCAGCTTAGCCGGCGGCCTAGGGAATGAAAAACTGTTTTTT. Protein: CASSLAGGLGNEKLFF.

This clone has more than one count but fewer than ten. The V call is TRBV28, the J call TRBJ2-4, with D unresolved. Germline CDR1 reads MDHEN; CDR2 reads SYDVKM. This CDR3 region has 15 residues. V lost 6 bases and J lost 0, with 12 bases in between. DNA of the CDR3: TGTGCCAGCAGCCAACTCCTGGTAGCCAAAAACATTCAGTACTTC. Its protein product is CASSQLLVAKNIQYF.

This clone has just one count. V is TRBV29-1 and J is TRBJ1-1; a weak D match, TRBD1 (6 bases). The CDR3 is 13 amino acids. Germline loops: CDR1 SQVTM, CDR2 ANQGSEA. V lost 6 bases, J lost 0 bases, and 11 bases lay in between. CDR3 nucleotide sequence: TGCAGCGTCAGGGGTATTCTGAACACTGAAGCTTTCTTT. Translated, it gives CSVRGILNTEAFF.

This clone was seen once. The chain recombines TRBV21-1 with TRBJ2-7; the D segment call TRBD1 is taken from the table without a DNA check. TRBV21-1 is deemed a pseudogene. CDR3 length: 15 residues. CDR3 in amino acids: CASSQPPRGSYEQYF. In DNA, the CDR3 is TGTGCCAGCAGCCAACCCCCTAGGGGATCCTACGAGCAGTACTTC.

There are a few counts of this clone. The genes are TRBV5-1 and TRBJ2-2, with D unclear. Trimming removed 1 base from V and 4 bases from J, with 2 bases in between. Germline V lookup: CDR1 SGHRS, CDR2 YFSETQ. The CDR3 contains 12 residues. CDR3 in DNA: TGCGCCAGCAGCTTGTTCACCGGGGAGCTGTTTTTT. Its protein is CASSLFTGELFF.

The rearrangement joins TRBV13 to TRBJ2-5; 8 bases are shared with TRBD2. Unmatched junction bases numbered 3, after V lost 1 base and J lost 2 bases. The CDR3 is made up of 15 amino acids. The V gene's germline CDR1 is PRHDT and CDR2 FYEKMQ (reference sequence). Written as DNA, the CDR3 is TGTGCCAGCAGCTTAGCAGCGGGAGTACAAGAGACCCAGTACTTC. This encodes CASSLAAGVQETQYF.

This chain connects TRBV5-1 to TRBJ2-3; 8 nucleotides line up with TRBD2. This CDR3 has 17 residues. Germline values: CDR1 SGHRS, CDR2 YFSETQ. Trimming cost V 0 bases and J 1 base; bases outside gene matches: 7. The CDR3: CASSLEGPGGGTDTQYF. In nucleotides, the CDR3 is TGCGCCAGCAGCTTGGAGGGTCCCGGGGGGGGCACAGATACGCAGTATTTT.

V usage is TRBV2 and J usage is TRBJ1-5; TRBD1 agrees at 7 bases. The CDR3 totals 16 residues. The V and J ends lost 5 bases and 3 bases, in that order; junction bases with no gene match: 10. CDR1 is SNHLY and CDR2 is FYNNEI in the germline V gene. The CDR3 DNA reads as TGTGCCAGCAGTCGTTTAGGGGGCAGTCTCAATCAGCCCCAGCATTTT. It encodes CASSRLGGSLNQPQHF.

The chain combines TRBV14 with TRBJ1-2, with D perhaps matching TRBD1 (6 bases). Germline V gives CDR1 SGHDN, CDR2 FVKESK. The CDR3 runs 17 residues. V gave up 5 bases and J gave up 8 bases, with 27 bases separating them. The CDR3 sequence: CASSAFLISGGSSGYTF. The CDR3 DNA follows: TGTGCCAGCAGCGCTTTTTTGATTTCGGGGGGCTCATCCGGCTACACCTTC.

There are a few counts of this clone. This chain links TRBV9 with TRBJ2-7; 7 bases map to TRBD2. Losses at the gene ends were 4 bases for V and 6 bases for J; bases not matched to a gene: 7. CDR3 length: 13 amino acids. Looked up from germline, CDR1 is SGDLS and CDR2 is YYNGEE. DNA of the CDR3: TGTGCCAGCAGCTTCTGGACTAGTAGCGAGCAGTACTTC. It specifies CASSFWTSSEQYF.

The V call is TRBV27, the J call TRBJ1-1; 10 bases map to TRBD1. The germline V gene encodes CDR1 MNHEY and CDR2 SMNVEV (reference sequence). With V trimmed by 6 bases and J by 5 bases, 9 bases remained unmatched. This CDR3 region has 15 residues. The CDR3 spells CASRWTGGRGTEAFF. The CDR3 DNA sequence: TGTGCCAGCAGATGGACAGGGGGTAGAGGTACTGAAGCTTTCTTT.

The V and J genes are TRBV30 and TRBJ1-1, with a possible D match to TRBD1 (5 bases). The V gene's germline CDR1 is GTSNPN and CDR2 SVGIG (reference sequence). The CDR3 spans 13 residues. The ends were cut back, 6 bases at V and 4 bases at J, with 15 bases in the middle. The CDR3 loop is CACPPRGRTEAFF. The CDR3 DNA sequence: TGTGCCTGCCCCCCGAGGGGACGCACTGAAGCTTTCTTT. The variable domain in full, completed from reference TRBV30 and TRBJ1-1, reads SQTIHQWPATLVQPVGSPLSLECTVEGTSNPNLYWYRQAAGRGLQLLFYSVGIGQISSEVPQNLSASRPQDRQFILSSKKLLLSDSGFYLCACPPRGRTEAFFGQGTRLTVV.

The chain has TRBV7-9 and TRBJ2-3, with TRBD2 matching 9 bases. CDR3 length: 16 amino acids. Germline V gene lookup returns CDR1 SEHNR and CDR2 FQNEAQ (reference sequence). The V and J ends lost 6 bases and 0 bases, in that order; junction bases with no gene match: 7. CDR3 coding DNA: TGTGCCAGCAGTCTGAGCGGGGGGACGAGCACAGATACGCAGTATTTT. It codes for CASSLSGGTSTDTQYF. Drawing the rest from reference TRBV7-9 and TRBJ2-3, the complete variable domain is DTGVSQNPRHKITKRGQNVTFRCDPISEHNRLYWYRQTLGQGPEFLTYFQNEAQLEKSRLLSDRFSAERPKGSFSTLEIQRTEQGDSAMYLCASSLSGGTSTDTQYFGPGTRLTVL.

The chain joins TRBV6-6 to TRBJ2-2; the D call may be TRBD1 or TRBD2 (5 bases each). This CDR3 has 15 amino acids. Germline CDR1 is MNHNY and CDR2 is SVGAGI (reference sequence). The V end was cut by 5 bases, the J end by 4 bases, with 14 bases between. The CDR3 region has the DNA TGTGCCAGCAGTAACCGGGGCGCGGGCACCGGGGAGCTGTTTTTT. It yields the protein CASSNRGAGTGELFF.

This clone was counted only a few times. The rearrangement joins TRBV27 to TRBJ2-1, with D unresolved. This CDR3 is 13 amino acids long. The germline V and J ends were trimmed by 3 bases and 6 bases, with 9 bases remaining between them. Germline lookup yields CDR1 MNHEY and CDR2 SMNVEV (reference sequence). The CDR3 DNA follows: TGTGCCAGCAGTTTCGGCAGTTTCAATGAGCAGTTCTTC. Translating gives CASSFGSFNEQFF.

This clone occurred a few times. This rearrangement joins TRBV29-1 to TRBJ2-7; possibly TRBD1 or TRBD2 for D (5 bases each). Trimming pared 7 bases from V and 6 bases from J, leaving 19 bases between. Germline V gene lookup returns CDR1 SQVTM and CDR2 ANQGSEA. The CDR3 has 13 residues. The CDR3 reads CSAQGASSGEQYF. The CDR3 region has the DNA TGCAGCGCACAAGGGGCTTCCAGCGGCGAGCAGTACTTC.